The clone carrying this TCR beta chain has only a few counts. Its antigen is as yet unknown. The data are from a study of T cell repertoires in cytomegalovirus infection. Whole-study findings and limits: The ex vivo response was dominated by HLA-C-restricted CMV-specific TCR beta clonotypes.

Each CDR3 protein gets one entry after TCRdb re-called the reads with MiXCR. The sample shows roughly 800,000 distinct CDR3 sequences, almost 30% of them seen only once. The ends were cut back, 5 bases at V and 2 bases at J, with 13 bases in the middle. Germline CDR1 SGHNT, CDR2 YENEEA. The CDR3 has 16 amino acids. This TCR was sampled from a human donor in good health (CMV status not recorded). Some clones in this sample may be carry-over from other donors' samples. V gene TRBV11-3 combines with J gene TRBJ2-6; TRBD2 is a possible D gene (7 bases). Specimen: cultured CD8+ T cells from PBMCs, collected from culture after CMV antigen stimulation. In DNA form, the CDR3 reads TGTGCCAGCAGCCAAAGGGGGGGACCTGGGGCCAACGTCCTGACTTTC. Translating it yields CASSQRGGPGANVLTF. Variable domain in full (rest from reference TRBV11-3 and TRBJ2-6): EAGVVQSPRYKIIEKKQPVAFWCNPISGHNTLYWYLQNLGQGPELLIRYENEEAVDDSQLPKDRFSAERLKGVDSTLKIQPAELGDSAVYLCASSQRGGPGANVLTFGAGSRLTVL.